This TCR beta chain was retrieved from a study of T cells in Graves' hyperthyroidism and ophthalmopathy. Findings and caveats of the study: Ophthalmopathy and stable hyperthyroidism were separated by a 13 V-J model. Blood also held most thyroid clonotypes expanded beyond 0.001.

This clonotype was seen a few times. Its antigen is still unknown. The CDR3 contains 15 residues. V lost 1 base to trimming and J lost 7 bases, with 11 bases between them. Germline V gene sequence: CDR1 LGHDT, CDR2 YNNKEL (reference sequence). Ophthalmopathy patients had Clinical Activity Score at least 3, NOSPECS grade at least 4, duration under 3 months. Lactation, pregnancy, other autoimmune disease or uncontrolled infection led to exclusion of patients. Amplified TCR beta CDR3 regions derived from RNA transcripts. TCR CDR3 regions were first amplified by RT-PCR with HTBI primers. Each CDR3 protein gets one entry after TCRdb re-called the multiplex PCR reads with MiXCR. The sample lists about 520,000 distinct CDR3 sequences; approximately 25% were seen once.

The chain employs TRBV3-1 and TRBJ1-6; weak D call: TRBD1 (6 bases). The sequence came from a woman younger than 45 with Graves' ophthalmopathy. The sequenced sample was blood. Here the CDR3 reads CASSQADRPNSPLHF. The CDR3 DNA reads TGTGCCAGCAGCCAAGCCGACAGGCCCAATTCACCCCTCCACTTT. The variable domain in full, completed from reference TRBV3-1 and TRBJ1-6, reads DTAVSQTPKYLVTQMGNDKSIKCEQNLGHDTMYWYKQDSKKFLKIMFSYNNKELIINETVPNRFSPKSPDKAHLNLHINSLELGDSAVYFCASSQADRPNSPLHFGNGTRLTVT.